What follows describes a single TCR beta chain. The antigen it binds to is not known. Base-call qualities are not available, and no considerably larger clone is one nucleotide away. Trimming takes 8 bases off V and 5 bases off J; junction bases not matched to a gene: 10. The CDR3 has 14 amino acids, counting the end cysteine and phenylalanine. Only the CDR3 DNA stays, 42 bases, in frame from base 1. Reading the germline V gene gives CDR1 WSHSY and CDR2 SAAADI. This entry comes from a study of cytomegalovirus exposure and HLA in healthy donors (TCRdb year 2017). About the investigation overall: According to an earlier analysis of a few hundred of the donors, roughly 180 million T cells yielded some 120 million unique TCR beta sequences and approximately 280 Gb of sequence data. Several DR-DQ haplotypes were handled as single units for association and clustering because linkage in the cohort was strong. Among roughly 370 genotyped donors of the cohort, an average of roughly 240,000 unique TCR beta nucleotide sequences were sequenced per donor, roughly 20% of them non-productive. The study used immunosequencing to profile the T cell repertoires of about 670 subjects and linked those repertoires to cytomegalovirus serostatus. Roughly 300 gigabases of sequencing data and around 90 million unique TCR sequences made up an early release that covered approximately 650 HLA-typed donors. A separate validation cohort of roughly 130 different subjects was used in addition to the roughly 670-subject first cohort. The number of donors typed differed by locus, with roughly 629-640 for A, B, C, DRB1 and DQB1, about 500 for DQA1, 600 to 610 for DPA1, and approximately 470 for DPB1. A later analysis re-examined previously published TCR beta repertoires from 610 or so donors and added high-resolution HLA genotyping to investigate patterns of TCR occurrence. Every discovery cohort repertoire had been produced on one sequencing platform. Of the approximately 400 genotyped donors, 81% were placed in the genetic ancestry cluster associated with self-reported Caucasian donors. A later genetic analysis used genome-wide SNP genotypes for about 60% of the roughly 670 donors, treating that subset as a discovery cohort. HLA typing included class I and class II loci at four-digit resolution. The study aimed to test whether signatures of past pathogen exposure could be identified by cataloging public T cell receptors. In an earlier analysis of 550 to 700 of the donors, high-throughput TCR beta sequencing was used to judge whether each TCR beta V gene segment behaved as functional or pseudogenic. High-throughput TCR immunosequencing, statistical association of individual TCRs with disease status, and machine learning were combined to predict cytomegalovirus infection status. The later analysis used no new phenotypic data to find candidate immune exposures, relying instead on TCR beta sequences and their occurrence across donors. Donor age, sex, ethnicity and CMV serostatus were collected together with the repertoire data. Study-level results and caveats: In both the original and validation cohorts, the classifier was reported to diagnose cytomegalovirus status with high specificity and sensitivity. According to a later analysis, TCR association rates differed among HLA loci, with DRB1 alleles showing the most associated TCRs and HLA-C alleles showing the fewest. Most CMV-associated TCR beta chains appeared to be HLA-restricted in a later analysis, and the HLA associations seemed to be driven largely by CMV exposure. Presence/absence analyses assumed roughly uniform sequencing depth across donors, an assumption that may not hold. A total of fewer than 200 TCR beta chains were listed by the study as associated with cytomegalovirus. A later analysis found that HLA-associated TCR beta chains were more clonally expanded and had lower generation probabilities than equally common non-associated chains. While some public TCRs were present in many individuals, most TCR sequences turned up only very rarely across donors. An association between a missense DCLRE1C variant and V-gene and J-gene trimming of TCR beta chains was found in a later genetic analysis and replicated in an independent cohort. The only immune exposure information available for the cohort was CMV serostatus. The authors suggested that the approach could potentially be generalized to other disease states and immunological phenotypes. When HLA alleles, especially DR and DQ, strongly co-occurred, attributing TCR associations to individual alleles was difficult. Several of the top co-occurrence clusters appeared to be linked to parvovirus B19, influenza, CMV and Epstein-Barr virus, according to a later analysis. Because counts were too low, around 17 rarely observed V segments, including chromosome 9 orphons, were left out of the earlier analysis of a few hundred of the donors. A later genetic analysis reported fewer N-insertions in productive TCRs among donors in an Asian-associated ancestry cluster than the roughly 650-donor mean. Linkage disequilibrium might explain the correlated functional status among segregating V segments, but an unknown experimental factor could not be excluded. Some IMGT-functional V segments, including TRBV6-2 and TRBV6-3, could not be told apart with the 87-base-pair reads, so those segments were excluded. A later analysis associated about 17,000 TCR beta sequences with specific HLA alleles at a false discovery rate of 0.05. A cluster of highly shared sequence variants was judged likely to represent a technical artifact of the sequencing pipeline. A further reported finding was that TCR beta sequences accurately predicted the HLA-A and HLA-B alleles for most subjects in the first cohort. A few of the identified cytomegalovirus-associated TCR beta chains were confirmed in vitro to be specific for cytomegalovirus antigens. Because some donors lacked HLA typing at each locus, the association tests relied only on the typed subset. An earlier analysis of around 500 of the donors showed that most TCR beta V segments appeared in productive rearrangements either about 90% or about 30% of the time, which broadly matched IMGT annotations. The cohort was sequenced for TCR beta chains only, and without alpha or paired-chain data the features that could be detected were limited.

Libraries were built with the immunoSEQ multiplex PCR assay. The multiplex PCR relied on a mix of 60 forward primers for TCR Vbeta segments and 13 reverse primers for TCR Jbeta segments. The CDR3 region of rearranged TCR beta genes was amplified from genomic DNA with a multiplex PCR assay. On the Illumina HiSeq System, the amplified TCR beta libraries were sequenced as 87-base-pair reads. Turning to the authors' computational methods: In a later analysis, approximately 74 million unique TCR beta chains were counted across the roughly 610 repertoires, and around 11 million of these chains were shared by at least two donors. Raw reads were error-corrected and collapsed into unique sequences with a nearest-neighbor algorithm that merged closely related sequences to remove PCR and sequencing errors. CDR3 sequences were aligned to IMGT reference sequences to assign V, D and J gene segments. For a sequence to be retained, at least a six-nucleotide match to both a V gene segment and a J gene segment was required. Rearrangements were classified as productive when the CDR3 lacked stop codons and remained in frame with V and J, and all other rearrangements were classified as non-productive. Following IMGT convention, CDR3 was defined as the stretch from the second conserved V-encoded cysteine to the conserved J-encoded phenylalanine. The earlier analysis of some 540 of the donors excluded any sequence lacking an unambiguous match to a single V gene segment. In an earlier analysis of some 590 of the donors, a V segment was called functional when productive rearrangements were above 56.7%, and segregating when the standard deviation between donors exceeded 5%. To diagnose cytomegalovirus status from the catalog of TCR beta chain sequences, a statistical classification framework was built. In a later analysis, TCR nucleotide sequences were compared against IMGT/GENE-DB human TR gene sequences so that V and J genes could be assigned. In a later analysis, CDR3 sequences and most-parsimonious VDJ recombination scenarios were assigned using the TCRdist pipeline. In a later analysis, every TCR beta chain was defined by the combination of its CDR3 amino acid sequence and its V-gene family, and reads without a unique V-gene family were dropped. To address suspected cross-contamination and a sequencing artifact, a later analysis removed around 590 highly shared, low-generation-probability nucleotide sequences. For each public chain, a later analysis derived a clonal expansion index from normalized ranks of inferred template counts within each repertoire. Generation probabilities in a later analysis came from a VDJ recombination model fitted to out-of-frame rearrangements, and those results were checked against IGoR. In a later analysis, TCR-TCR, TCR-HLA and TCR-CMV co-occurrence was scored with hypergeometric tests, and a repertoire-size bias correction was applied to TCR pairs. In a later analysis, false discovery rates were estimated by permuting HLA or CMV assignments 20 times. In a later analysis, co-occurring TCRs were grouped using DBSCAN, and TCRdist sequence similarity was added for clustering within HLA-allele-positive subsets. For co-occurrence clustering, repertoires with fewer than 30,000 or more than 120,000 public chains were excluded, along with five repertoires with anomalous nucleotide sharing. In TCRdb, the immuneACCESS table is reduced to in-frame sequences with V and J assigned. These tables do not hold every clone; where another copy was compared, an unresolved V gene accounts for under half, and the others remain unexplained. V and J calls and clone size come straight from that table; D and trimming were deduced from the DNA. The sample data list some 99,000 clones, and roughly 70% of these were observed just once. The top ten hold 5.4% of the sample.

The cohort comprised hundreds of healthy bone marrow donors. Cohort members were all nominally healthy when sampled, although unrecorded immune exposures were likely present. The donor tested CMV seropositive and was one of the 289 seropositive cohort members. A peripheral blood sample was provided by each donor, and peripheral blood mononuclear cells were used for TCR beta sequencing. The Qiagen DNeasy Blood Extraction Kit was used to extract genomic DNA from the blood cell samples. The sequencing input was PBMCs. The source of this sequence is a woman aged 70-85 years in good health and CMV-seropositive. This receptor chain uses TRBV10-2 and TRBJ1-1; the junction holds 8 bases that match TRBD1. The DNA sequence is TGCGCCAGCGGCGGACAGGGTAGTGTGACTGAAGCTTTCTTT. Its coded protein is CASGGQGSVTEAFF.